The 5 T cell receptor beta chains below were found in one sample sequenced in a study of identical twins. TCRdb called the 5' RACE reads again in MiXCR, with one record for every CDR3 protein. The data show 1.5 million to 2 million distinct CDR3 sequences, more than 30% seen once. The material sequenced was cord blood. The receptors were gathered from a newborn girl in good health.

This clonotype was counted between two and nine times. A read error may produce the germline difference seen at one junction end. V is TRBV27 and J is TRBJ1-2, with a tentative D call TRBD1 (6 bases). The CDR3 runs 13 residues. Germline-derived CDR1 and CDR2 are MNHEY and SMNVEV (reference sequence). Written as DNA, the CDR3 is TGTGCCAGCAGTCTATCGCCAGGGGTTGGCTACACCTTC. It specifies CASSLSPGVGYTF.

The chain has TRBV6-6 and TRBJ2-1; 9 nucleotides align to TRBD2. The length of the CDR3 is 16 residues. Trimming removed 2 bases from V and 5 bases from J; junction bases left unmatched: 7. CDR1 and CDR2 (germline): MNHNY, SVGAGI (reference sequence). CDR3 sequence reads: CASSYPIAGVHNEQFF. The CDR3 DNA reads TGTGCCAGCAGTTACCCAATAGCGGGAGTTCACAATGAGCAGTTCTTC.

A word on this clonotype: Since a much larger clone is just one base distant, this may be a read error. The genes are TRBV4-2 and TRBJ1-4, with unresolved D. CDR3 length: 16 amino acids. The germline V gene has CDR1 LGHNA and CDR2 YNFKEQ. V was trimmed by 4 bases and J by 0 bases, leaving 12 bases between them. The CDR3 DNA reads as TGTGCCAGCAGCCGAGTAAAAGGTGCAACTAATGAAAAACTGTTTTTT. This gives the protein CASSRVKGATNEKLFF.

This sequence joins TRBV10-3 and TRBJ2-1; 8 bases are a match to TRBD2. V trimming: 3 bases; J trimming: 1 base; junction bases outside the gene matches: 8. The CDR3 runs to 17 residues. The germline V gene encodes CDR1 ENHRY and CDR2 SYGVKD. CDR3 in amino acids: CAISDRDSGKSYNEQFF. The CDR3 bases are TGTGCCATCAGTGATCGGGATAGCGGGAAATCCTACAATGAGCAGTTCTTC.

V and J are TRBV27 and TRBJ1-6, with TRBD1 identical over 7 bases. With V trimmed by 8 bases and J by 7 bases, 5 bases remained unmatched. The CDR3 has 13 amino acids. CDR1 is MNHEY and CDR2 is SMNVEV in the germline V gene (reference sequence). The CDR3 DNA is TGTGCCAGCCCCGGACAGGAAAATTCACCCCTCCACTTT. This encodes CASPGQENSPLHF.